A selection of T cell receptor beta chains follows, all from one sample in a study of blood T cell repertoires in COVID-19. Clones were sequenced by immunoSEQ multiplex PCR, and TCRdb holds only the in-frame ones, with some missing. The repertoire has 200,000 to 250,000 clones, around 89% of them found once; the top ten carry over 3%. The sequenced sample consisted of PBMCs or T cells enriched from blood (not recorded which). These receptors originate from a woman aged 18-30 years in a cohort exposed to, infected with or recovered from COVID-19 (not recorded which). Both conserved end residues are part of each CDR3. Fields, in order: J gene, D gene, clone size, V gene, CDR3 protein, CDR3 DNA. A D gene is named only where the DNA matches it firmly. Clone size, where shown, is once, few, many, or a class for clones that have expanded.

>TRBJ1-2|.|.|TRBV9
CASSVDSYSDHYGYTF
TGTGCCAGCAGCGTAGACTCCTATTCCGATCACTATGGCTACACCTTC
>TRBJ2-3|TRBD1|.|TRBV5-4
CASSFVTGGTDTQYF
TGTGCCAGCAGCTTTGTGACAGGGGGCACAGATACGCAGTATTTT
>TRBJ2-5|TRBD2|.|TRBV2
CASSDIAGETQYF
TGTGCCAGCAGTGACATAGCGGGAGAGACCCAGTACTTC
>TRBJ2-7|.|.|TRBV21-1
CASSLFVQEQGPYTYEQYF
TGTGCCAGCAGTCTTTTTGTTCAAGAACAGGGGCCTTATACCTACGAGCAGTACTTC
>TRBJ2-5|.|.|TRBV3-1/TRBV3-2
CASSRMAGSQETQYF
TGTGCCAGCAGCCGTATGGCGGGGTCACAAGAGACCCAGTACTTC
>TRBJ2-3|TRBD2|.|TRBV6-5
CASNQLAGRDNTQYF
TGTGCCAGCAACCAACTAGCGGGACGGGACAATACGCAGTATTTT
>TRBJ1-4|TRBD1|.|TRBV12-5
CASGRGQGEKLFF
TGTGCTAGTGGTAGGGGACAGGGCGAAAAACTGTTTTTT
>TRBJ1-2|.|.|TRBV29-1
CSVEDPGNYGYTF
TGCAGCGTTGAAGATCCAGGCAACTATGGCTACACCTTC
>TRBJ1-6|TRBD1|.|TRBV11-3
CASSLPGQSLHF
TGTGCCAGCAGCCTACCGGGACAGTCTCTCCACTTT
>TRBJ1-1|.|.|TRBV10-1
CASSTHARDTEAFF
TGCGCCAGCAGCACCCACGCCCGGGACACTGAAGCTTTCTTT
>TRBJ1-2|TRBD1|once|TRBV9
CASSPGQGVYGYTF
TGTGCCAGCAGCCCCGGACAGGGTGTCTATGGCTACACCTTC
>TRBJ1-1|.|.|TRBV7-3
CASSPQGGGGGAFF
TGTGCCAGCAGCCCCCAGGGTGGGGGCGGTGGAGCTTTCTTT
>TRBJ1-2|.|.|TRBV11-2
CASSLVGAGRNYGYTF
TGTGCCAGCAGCTTAGTCGGCGCGGGGCGGAACTATGGCTACACCTTC
>TRBJ1-1|TRBD1|.|TRBV5-6
CASSSGWTGLVNTEAFF
TGTGCCAGCAGCTCGGGCTGGACAGGGCTCGTGAACACTGAAGCTTTCTTT
>TRBJ2-1|.|.|TRBV2
CASSEEESTYNEQFF
TGTGCCAGCAGTGAAGAGGAGAGCACCTACAATGAGCAGTTCTTC
>TRBJ1-2|.|.|TRBV2
CASSELGTGASGYTF
TGTGCCAGCAGTGAATTGGGTACAGGAGCAAGTGGCTACACCTTC
>TRBJ1-1|.|once|TRBV6-5
CASSYGLMNTEAFF
TGTGCCAGCAGTTACGGGCTAATGAACACTGAAGCTTTCTTT
>TRBJ1-1|TRBD1|.|TRBV6-5
CASSLGTDLHTEAFF
TGTGCCAGCAGTCTCGGGACAGACCTTCACACTGAAGCTTTCTTT
>TRBJ2-3|.|.|TRBV3-1/TRBV3-2
CASSQGGYTDTQYF
TGTGCCAGCAGCCAAGGGGGCTATACAGATACGCAGTATTTT
>TRBJ2-2|TRBD1|.|TRBV19
CASRPTRGGQNTGELFF
TGTGCCAGTAGGCCCACAAGAGGGGGCCAGAACACCGGGGAGCTGTTTTTT
>TRBJ1-3|TRBD1|.|TRBV5-5
CASSSDRASGNTIYF
TGTGCCAGCAGCTCGGACAGGGCATCTGGAAACACCATATATTTT
>TRBJ2-7|.|.|TRBV9
CASSVDFSALTSYEQYF
TGTGCCAGCAGCGTAGATTTTAGCGCGCTCACCTCCTACGAGCAGTACTTC
>TRBJ2-3|TRBD2|once|TRBV5-1
CASSLKVAGGITDTQYF
TGCGCCAGCAGCTTGAAGGTAGCGGGGGGGATTACAGATACGCAGTATTTT
>TRBJ1-6|TRBD1|.|TRBV3-1/TRBV3-2
CASSQGGQENSPLHF
TGTGCCAGCAGCCAAGGGGGACAGGAGAATTCACCCCTCCACTTT
>TRBJ1-5|TRBD1|.|TRBV2
CASKNRGPGNQPQHF
TGTGCCAGCAAGAACAGGGGGCCCGGCAATCAGCCCCAGCATTTT
>TRBJ2-1|.|.|TRBV3-1/TRBV3-2
CASSRGSLARYNEQFF
TGTGCCAGCAGCCGAGGGAGTCTAGCGCGCTACAATGAGCAGTTCTTC